The rows below give T cell receptor beta chains drawn from one sample of a study of vaccination and CD4 T cells after COVID-19. What these receptors recognize is not known. TCRdb re-called the PCR reads with MiXCR, one entry per CDR3 protein. This sample carries around 5,000 distinct CDR3 sequences, 41% of them seen once, and the ten largest clones take under 30%. Material for sequencing was CD4+ T cells from blood, cultured in vitro. The source of these receptors is a human donor in good health. Each CDR3 is given with its conserved first and last residue. The D gene is left open where the match is weak. Size is stated for part of the rows, as once, few or many counts, or as a class when the clone is expanded.

v_call: TRBV6-2/TRBV6-3
clone_size: .
j_call: TRBJ2-1
d_call: TRBD2
cdr3_aa: CASSSLRLAGVDEQFF
cdr3_nt: TGTGCCAGCAGTTCCCTACGACTAGCGGGGGTGGATGAGCAGTTCTTC

v_call: TRBV20-1
clone_size: .
j_call: TRBJ1-1
d_call: .
cdr3_aa: CSARDSFAGYTEAFF
cdr3_nt: TGCAGTGCTAGAGATTCATTCGCAGGGTACACTGAAGCTTTCTTT

v_call: TRBV6-1
clone_size: .
j_call: TRBJ1-1
d_call: TRBD1
cdr3_aa: CASTTRTGGATEAFF
cdr3_nt: TGTGCCAGCACCACAAGGACAGGGGGAGCGACTGAAGCTTTCTTT

v_call: TRBV7-9
clone_size: few
j_call: TRBJ1-6
d_call: TRBD1
cdr3_aa: CASSQGTAYNSPLHF
cdr3_nt: TGTGCCAGCAGCCAAGGGACAGCCTATAATTCACCCCTCCACTTT

v_call: TRBV6-5
clone_size: .
j_call: TRBJ1-1
d_call: .
cdr3_aa: CASSYKVGEAFF
cdr3_nt: TGTGCCAGCAGTTATAAGGTCGGCGAAGCTTTCTTT

v_call: TRBV20-1
clone_size: .
j_call: TRBJ2-1
d_call: TRBD2
cdr3_aa: CSARDPLAEAYNEQFF
cdr3_nt: TGCAGTGCTAGAGATCCGCTAGCGGAAGCTTACAATGAGCAGTTCTTC

v_call: TRBV14
clone_size: few
j_call: TRBJ2-7
d_call: .
cdr3_aa: CASSQLGQTYEQYF
cdr3_nt: TGTGCCAGCAGCCAGCTAGGACAGACCTACGAGCAGTACTTC

v_call: TRBV20-1
clone_size: .
j_call: TRBJ2-5
d_call: .
cdr3_aa: CSARRGSLQETQYF
cdr3_nt: TGCAGTGCCAGGCGGGGCTCTCTACAAGAGACCCAGTACTTC

v_call: TRBV28
clone_size: few
j_call: TRBJ1-2
d_call: .
cdr3_aa: CASGVGIGIYGYTF
cdr3_nt: TGTGCCAGCGGTGTTGGTATTGGGATCTATGGCTACACCTTC

v_call: TRBV6-5
clone_size: few
j_call: TRBJ2-1
d_call: TRBD2
cdr3_aa: CASSYSGGRALGEQFF
cdr3_nt: TGTGCCAGCAGTTACTCTGGGGGGAGGGCCTTGGGTGAGCAGTTCTTC

v_call: TRBV20-1
clone_size: few
j_call: TRBJ1-5
d_call: .
cdr3_aa: CSARGAVTSNQPQHF
cdr3_nt: TGCAGTGCTAGAGGGGCTGTAACTAGCAATCAGCCCCAGCATTTT